This TCR beta chain is from a study of CD4 T cells in relation to SARS-CoV-2 and coronaviruses. Looking at the study overall: No peptide or an HIV-1 Nef peptide pool served as negative control. The HLA restriction of the shared crossreactive spike epitopes was mapped.

Measured with immunoSEQ multiplex PCR; TCRdb has only the in-frame clones, and not every one. The sample carries 20,000 to 25,000 clones, 74% recorded once. Germline CDR1 is ENHRY and CDR2 is SYGVKD. This CDR3 contains 14 residues. The V gene lost 0 bases and the J gene lost 4 bases, with 8 bases spanning the gap. In its sample, this clone was seen once. Its antigen is as yet unknown. Unexposed donor CD4+ T cells date from about 2011-2018, before the COVID-19 pandemic. CD4+ T cells were isolated from the cells after roughly 11 days of culture. Unexposed-donor CD4+ T cells were probed with SARS-CoV-2 S/N and four cold-coronavirus spikes, cells permitting. Each well had 2 million or so PBMCs in about 5% human AB serum with IL-2.

This receptor was obtained from a human donor in good health. The gene calls are TRBV10-3 and TRBJ2-3; D gene unclear. The sequencing sample was made of CD4+ T cells from PBMCs, cultured in vitro. The CDR3 bases are TGTGCCATCAGTGAGTCCCGAACCCCAGATACGCAGTATTTT. This codes for CAISESRTPDTQYF.